The T cell receptor beta chain under discussion was sequenced for a study of cytomegalovirus exposure and HLA in healthy donors. General study points: In vitro data verified a few CMV-associated chains as specific for CMV antigens.

The PCR employed 60 Vbeta primers together with 13 Jbeta primers. Libraries were prepared by immunoSEQ multiplex PCR; TCRdb keeps only in-frame clonotypes and omits some of them. The data contain about 110,000 clones, about four fifths of them singletons. This clone was counted ten times or more. The antigen is undetermined. From germline, CDR1 is MGHRA and CDR2 YSYEKL. This CDR3 comprises 14 residues. Trimming shortened V by 1 base and J by 3 bases, and 9 bases separated the two germline ends. The sample comprised PBMCs. The clonotype comes from a man aged 25-45 years in good health and CMV-seropositive. This chain joins TRBV4-1 and TRBJ1-2; possibly TRBD1 for D (5 bases). DNA of the CDR3: TGCGCCAGCAGCCAAGTAGGAGGGGACTATGGCTACACCTTC. Amino acid sequence: CASSQVGGDYGYTF.